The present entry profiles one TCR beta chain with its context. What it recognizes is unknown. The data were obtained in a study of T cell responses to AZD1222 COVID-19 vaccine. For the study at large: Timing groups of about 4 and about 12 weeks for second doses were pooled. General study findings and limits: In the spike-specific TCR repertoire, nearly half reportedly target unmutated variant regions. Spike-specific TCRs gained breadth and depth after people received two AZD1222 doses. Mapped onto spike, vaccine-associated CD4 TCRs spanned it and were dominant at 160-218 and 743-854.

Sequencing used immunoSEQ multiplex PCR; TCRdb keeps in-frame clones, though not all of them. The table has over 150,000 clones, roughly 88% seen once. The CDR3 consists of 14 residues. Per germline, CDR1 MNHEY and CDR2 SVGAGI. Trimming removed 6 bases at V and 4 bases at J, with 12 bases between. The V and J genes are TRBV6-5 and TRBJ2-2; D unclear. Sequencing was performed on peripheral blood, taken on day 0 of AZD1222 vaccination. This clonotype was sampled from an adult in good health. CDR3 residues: CASSGGLGTGELFF. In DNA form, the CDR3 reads TGTGCCAGCAGCGGTGGCTTGGGCACCGGGGAGCTGTTTTTT.